Detailed here is one T cell receptor beta chain. No cognate antigen has been identified for it. There are no base qualities to consult, and no much larger clone falls within one base. According to the study, the label for this sample's time point signals: more than 40 days after influenza vaccine administration. This specimen comes from a study of response to subunit inactivated influenza vaccine listed by TCRdb under 2018. In the study overall: To follow how T cells responded to a trivalent subunit inactivated influenza vaccine, the researchers relied on deep quantitative profiling of the T cell receptor repertoire. The full study reports these points: The authors suggested that each seasonal influenza vaccination may recruit only a limited number of new T cells.

Receptors were amplified or captured by RT-PCR. Instrument used: Illumina HiSeq 2500. TCRdb applied fastp at Q25 and MiXCR to the public reads, then kept only in-frame beta chains. Each CDR3 protein appears once, grouped with its most common genes and DNA. The sample table holds over 400,000 distinct CDR3 sequences, of which 10% to 15% were seen once. The ten largest make up roughly 14% of the sample. The junction shows trimming of 2 bases on V and 2 bases on J, plus 10 bases between the germline ends. From a lookup of the germline V gene, CDR1 and CDR2 are SGHTA and FQGTGA. The CDR3 covers 14 residues, taking in both the cysteine and the phenylalanine. The sequence is cut down to CDR3 DNA, 42 bases in frame from base 1.

Here the chain combines TRBV7-3 and TRBJ2-7; no D gene call is confident. This TCR derives from a man aged 50 to 60 who received an inactivated influenza vaccine. Donor details come from another sample of the same person, matched by shared clones. The sequences come from PBMCs from blood, collected about 40 days after vaccination. The CDR3 protein is CASSLGPEAYEQYF. The nucleotide sequence reads as follows: TGTGCCAGCAGCTTAGGGCCCGAGGCCTACGAGCAGTACTTC.